This paragraph reports one T cell receptor (beta chain). The sample is drawn from a study of blood T cell repertoires in COVID-19. About the study: Samples of COVID-19 (acute and convalescent) were obtained from the United States, Italy and Spain. Sources were T cells, B-cell-depleted T cells, or PBMCs; the material itself was cDNA or gDNA.

V shed 2 bases and J 1 base; nucleotides not matched to a gene: 6. CDR1 and CDR2 from the germline V gene are SGHDT and YYEEEE. CDR3 length equals 16 residues. Authors' processing steps: Amplification with reference gene primers provided the estimates of nucleated cell counts. Sequencing was performed with immunoSEQ multiplex PCR; in TCRdb, only in-frame clones are kept and a portion is missing. V and J calls and clone size come straight from that table; D and trimming were deduced from the DNA. Of some 390,000 clones listed, approximately 89% are singletons. The source of this sequence is a woman in her sixties or seventies with COVID-19, enrolled during active disease. This rearrangement joins TRBV5-6 to TRBJ1-1, with 9 bases that match TRBD1. The sample taken for sequencing was peripheral blood. The CDR3 is CASSFGTGWKNTEAFF. CDR3 sequence (DNA): TGTGCCAGCAGCTTCGGGACAGGGTGGAAGAACACTGAAGCTTTCTTT.